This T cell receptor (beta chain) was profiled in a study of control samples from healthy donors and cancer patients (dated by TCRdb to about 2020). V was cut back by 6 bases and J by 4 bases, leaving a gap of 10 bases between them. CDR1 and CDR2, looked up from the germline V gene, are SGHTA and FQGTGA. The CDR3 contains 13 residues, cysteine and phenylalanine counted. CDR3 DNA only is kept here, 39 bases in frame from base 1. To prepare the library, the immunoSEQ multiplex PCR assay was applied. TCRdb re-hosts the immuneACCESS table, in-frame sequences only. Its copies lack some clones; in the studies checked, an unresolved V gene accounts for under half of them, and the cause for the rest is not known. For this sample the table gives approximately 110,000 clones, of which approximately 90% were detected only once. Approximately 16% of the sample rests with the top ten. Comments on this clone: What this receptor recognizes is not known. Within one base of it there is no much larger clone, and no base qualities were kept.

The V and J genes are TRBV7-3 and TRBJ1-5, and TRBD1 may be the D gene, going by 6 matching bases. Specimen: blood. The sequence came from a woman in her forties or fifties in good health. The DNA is TGTGCCAGCAGTCAGGACAGAAATCAGCCCCAGCATTTT. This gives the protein CASSQDRNQPQHF.